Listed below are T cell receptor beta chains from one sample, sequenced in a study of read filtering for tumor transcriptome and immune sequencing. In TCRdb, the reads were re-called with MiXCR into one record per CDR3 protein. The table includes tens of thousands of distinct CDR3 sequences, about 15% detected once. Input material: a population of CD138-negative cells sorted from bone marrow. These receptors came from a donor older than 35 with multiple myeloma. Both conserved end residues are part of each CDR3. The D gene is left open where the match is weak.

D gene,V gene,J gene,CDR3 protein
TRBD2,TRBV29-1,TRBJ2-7,CSVVSPTSGSYEQYF
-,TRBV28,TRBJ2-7,CASSPTSRYYEQYF
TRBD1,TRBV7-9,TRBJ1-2,CASRDTGANYGYTF
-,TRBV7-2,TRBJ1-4,CASSLGRGVLNEKLFF
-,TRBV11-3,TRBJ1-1,CASSRAPTGGRYGNTEAFF
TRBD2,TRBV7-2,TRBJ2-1,CASSSTSGRAVEQFF
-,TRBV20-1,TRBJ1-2,CSARDEQGSYGYTF
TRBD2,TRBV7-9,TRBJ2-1,CASSSGTSGYNEQFF
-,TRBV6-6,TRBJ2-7,CASSYSGSYEQYF
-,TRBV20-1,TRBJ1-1,CSANGGGWGEAFF
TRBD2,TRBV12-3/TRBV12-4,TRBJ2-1,CASSFRGLAGVSYNEQFF
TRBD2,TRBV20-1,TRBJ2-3,CSAIGISGTSTDTQYF
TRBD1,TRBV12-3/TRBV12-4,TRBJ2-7,CASILNRGKWYEQYF
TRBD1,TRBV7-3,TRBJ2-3,CASSLTGQLTDTQYF
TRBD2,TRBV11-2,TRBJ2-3,CASTLSGSTDTQYF
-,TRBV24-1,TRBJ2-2,CATLIHTGELFF
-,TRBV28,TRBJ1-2,CASSFPLVHYGYTF
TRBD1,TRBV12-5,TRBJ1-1,CASGLYGTGDTEAFF
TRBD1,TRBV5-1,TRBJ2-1,CASSLEGQQYNERFF
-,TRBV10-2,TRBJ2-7,CAIRDRTSYEQYF
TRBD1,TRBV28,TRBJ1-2,CASSFEGQVNGYTF
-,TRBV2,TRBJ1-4,CASSDPQREEKLFF
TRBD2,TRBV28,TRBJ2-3,CASSFTSGTSTDTQYF
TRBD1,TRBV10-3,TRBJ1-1,CAISDPGTGLREAFF
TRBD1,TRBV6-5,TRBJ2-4,CASSSRQGAGPRRAKNIQYF
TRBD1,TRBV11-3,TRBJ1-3,CASSTRDRTSGNTIYF
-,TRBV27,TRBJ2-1,CASSSLGAGIHNEQFF
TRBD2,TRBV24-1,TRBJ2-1,CVTSDRASGIYNEQFF
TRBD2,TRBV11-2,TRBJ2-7,CASSLRGSLAGVPYEQYF
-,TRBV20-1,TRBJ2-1,CSASVHNEQFF
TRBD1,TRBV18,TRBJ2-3,CASSPRTGVDTQYF
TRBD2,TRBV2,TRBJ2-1,CASSEAPVSGRIGYEQFF
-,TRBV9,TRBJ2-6,CASSAASSGANVLTF
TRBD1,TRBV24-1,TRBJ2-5,CATGVGQQETQYF
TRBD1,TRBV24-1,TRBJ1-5,CATAGQGQNQPQHF
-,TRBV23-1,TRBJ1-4,CASTKRGRSNEKLFF
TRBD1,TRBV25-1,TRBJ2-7,CASSEYKDRGYEQYF
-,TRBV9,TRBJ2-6,CASSVMGGSGANVLTF
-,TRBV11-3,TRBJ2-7,CASSLEGTDSYEQYF
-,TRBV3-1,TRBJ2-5,CASSQNRVRQETQYF
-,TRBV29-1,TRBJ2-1,CSVRDNSYNEQFF
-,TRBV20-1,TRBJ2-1,CSARDGVEQFF
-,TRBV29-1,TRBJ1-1,CSVSHRTVNTEAFF
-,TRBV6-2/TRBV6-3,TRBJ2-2,CASSSNTGGLFF